The rows below give T cell receptor beta chains drawn from one sample of a study of early T cells in non-severe SARS-CoV-2 infection. TCRdb reprocessed the 5' RACE reads via MiXCR and lists one record per CDR3 protein. The sample shows fewer than 90,000 distinct CDR3 sequences, 14% of them seen only once. Source material: whole blood. These TCRs come from an adult who was a healthcare worker with PCR-confirmed SARS-CoV-2 infection or an uninfected control (not recorded which). Both conserved end residues are trimmed from each CDR3. Not every row has a clone size; where given, it reads once, few, many or a size class.

v_call: TRBV5-1; clone_size: few; cdr3_length: 9; j_call: TRBJ2-3; cdr3_aa: ASSAELEWY
v_call: TRBV6-9; clone_size: few; cdr3_length: 17; j_call: TRBJ1-5; cdr3_aa: ASGVVGTGTRNMDQPQH
v_call: TRBV4-1; clone_size: NA; cdr3_length: 13; j_call: TRBJ1-1; cdr3_aa: ASSHPGQPNTEAF
v_call: TRBV6-1; clone_size: few; cdr3_length: 15; j_call: TRBJ2-3; cdr3_aa: ASSGAWGSASTDTQY
v_call: TRBV10-3; clone_size: few; cdr3_length: 13; j_call: TRBJ2-1; cdr3_aa: AISDRNDLVGEQF
v_call: TRBV12-3/TRBV12-4; clone_size: few; cdr3_length: 13; j_call: TRBJ2-7; cdr3_aa: ASSLAGAGSYEQY
v_call: TRBV3-1; clone_size: NA; cdr3_length: 14; j_call: TRBJ1-2; cdr3_aa: ASSQAPQGAKDGYT
v_call: TRBV25-1; clone_size: many; cdr3_length: 12; j_call: TRBJ1-1; cdr3_aa: ASSDSGEATEAF
v_call: TRBV29-1; clone_size: NA; cdr3_length: 11; j_call: TRBJ1-2; cdr3_aa: SVDSQGRDGYT
v_call: TRBV2; clone_size: many; cdr3_length: 16; j_call: TRBJ2-2; cdr3_aa: ASSDGRSVLANTGELF
v_call: TRBV25-1; clone_size: NA; cdr3_length: 11; j_call: TRBJ1-1; cdr3_aa: ASRTGGNTEAF
v_call: TRBV6-1; clone_size: few; cdr3_length: 11; j_call: TRBJ2-7; cdr3_aa: ASSENGLYEQY
v_call: TRBV5-1; clone_size: few; cdr3_length: 12; j_call: TRBJ1-1; cdr3_aa: ASTTGSGDTEAF
v_call: TRBV7-9; clone_size: few; cdr3_length: 11; j_call: TRBJ1-1; cdr3_aa: ASSLNGETEAF
v_call: TRBV7-9; clone_size: once; cdr3_length: 12; j_call: TRBJ2-1; cdr3_aa: ASRGLVGYNEQF
v_call: TRBV7-2; clone_size: many; cdr3_length: 12; j_call: TRBJ1-3; cdr3_aa: ASSLVISGNTIY
v_call: TRBV2; clone_size: many; cdr3_length: 8; j_call: TRBJ2-7; cdr3_aa: ASSEEGPY
v_call: TRBV12-3/TRBV12-4; clone_size: few; cdr3_length: 11; j_call: TRBJ1-1; cdr3_aa: ASSSRGSTEAF
v_call: TRBV5-1; clone_size: few; cdr3_length: 14; j_call: TRBJ2-3; cdr3_aa: ASSLGAGLSTDTQY
v_call: TRBV6-2/TRBV6-3; clone_size: many; cdr3_length: 13; j_call: TRBJ2-7; cdr3_aa: ASSYSRQASYEQY
v_call: TRBV7-3; clone_size: NA; cdr3_length: 13; j_call: TRBJ1-3; cdr3_aa: ASSSRLDSGNTIY
v_call: TRBV5-6; clone_size: few; cdr3_length: 15; j_call: TRBJ2-3; cdr3_aa: ASSLGVSMKVEDTQY
v_call: TRBV9; clone_size: few; cdr3_length: 12; j_call: TRBJ2-3; cdr3_aa: ASSVLWGPDTQY
v_call: TRBV6-1; clone_size: NA; cdr3_length: 12; j_call: TRBJ1-1; cdr3_aa: ASSWDRVGTEAF
v_call: TRBV11-2; clone_size: NA; cdr3_length: 13; j_call: TRBJ2-7; cdr3_aa: ASRDTGTGGHEQY
v_call: TRBV4-3; clone_size: NA; cdr3_length: 13; j_call: TRBJ2-3; cdr3_aa: ASSLAGGPRDTQY
v_call: TRBV29-1; clone_size: NA; cdr3_length: 13; j_call: TRBJ1-1; cdr3_aa: SASVGGTGNTEAF
v_call: TRBV6-4; clone_size: few; cdr3_length: 11; j_call: TRBJ1-2; cdr3_aa: ARPRQPIYGYT
v_call: TRBV29-1; clone_size: many; cdr3_length: 9; j_call: TRBJ2-1; cdr3_aa: SVVGGNEQF
v_call: TRBV19; clone_size: NA; cdr3_length: 13; j_call: TRBJ2-1; cdr3_aa: ASTLSGQSYNEQF
v_call: TRBV9; clone_size: many; cdr3_length: 11; j_call: TRBJ2-3; cdr3_aa: ASSVVSDSMQY
v_call: TRBV27; clone_size: NA; cdr3_length: 16; j_call: TRBJ2-1; cdr3_aa: ASSSSLRQGIGKVEQF
v_call: TRBV20-1; clone_size: NA; cdr3_length: 13; j_call: TRBJ1-5; cdr3_aa: SVSKARGSNQPQH
v_call: TRBV19; clone_size: many; cdr3_length: 11; j_call: TRBJ2-1; cdr3_aa: ASSAHWLDEQF
v_call: TRBV6-5; clone_size: few; cdr3_length: 15; j_call: TRBJ1-2; cdr3_aa: ATRLVGTGSFNYGYT
v_call: TRBV7-8; clone_size: many; cdr3_length: 11; j_call: TRBJ1-1; cdr3_aa: ASSLAPNTEAF
v_call: TRBV6-1; clone_size: many; cdr3_length: 12; j_call: TRBJ2-1; cdr3_aa: ASSESGRYNEQF
v_call: TRBV9; clone_size: few; cdr3_length: 12; j_call: TRBJ1-3; cdr3_aa: ASTPESSGNTIY
v_call: TRBV6-6; clone_size: NA; cdr3_length: 13; j_call: TRBJ1-6; cdr3_aa: ASSWEGHLLSPLH
v_call: TRBV6-5; clone_size: few; cdr3_length: 12; j_call: TRBJ1-2; cdr3_aa: ASSYSRSSYGYT
v_call: TRBV6-5; clone_size: NA; cdr3_length: 14; j_call: TRBJ2-7; cdr3_aa: ASSTPSGGRSYEQY
v_call: TRBV11-3; clone_size: few; cdr3_length: 11; j_call: TRBJ2-7; cdr3_aa: ASSLSRGNEQY
v_call: TRBV5-4; clone_size: NA; cdr3_length: 11; j_call: TRBJ2-3; cdr3_aa: ASTGLPSDTQY
v_call: TRBV10-3; clone_size: NA; cdr3_length: 14; j_call: TRBJ1-5; cdr3_aa: AIGLAGRSSNQPQH
v_call: TRBV5-6; clone_size: NA; cdr3_length: 14; j_call: TRBJ2-7; cdr3_aa: ASSLARGQGTYEQY
v_call: TRBV4-1; clone_size: NA; cdr3_length: 11; j_call: TRBJ1-2; cdr3_aa: ASSQDGSYGYT
v_call: TRBV6-2/TRBV6-3; clone_size: few; cdr3_length: 10; j_call: TRBJ2-2; cdr3_aa: ASLETTGELF
v_call: TRBV6-2/TRBV6-3; clone_size: NA; cdr3_length: 11; j_call: TRBJ2-7; cdr3_aa: ASSRGLPGEQY
v_call: TRBV2; clone_size: NA; cdr3_length: 12; j_call: TRBJ2-2; cdr3_aa: ASSDRVNTGELF
v_call: TRBV6-5; clone_size: NA; cdr3_length: 11; j_call: TRBJ1-2; cdr3_aa: ASREAGALGYT
v_call: TRBV29-1; clone_size: NA; cdr3_length: 11; j_call: TRBJ1-3; cdr3_aa: SAARDRGNTIY
v_call: TRBV20-1; clone_size: few; cdr3_length: 12; j_call: TRBJ1-5; cdr3_aa: SARSIISNQPQH
v_call: TRBV4-3; clone_size: once; cdr3_length: 13; j_call: TRBJ1-3; cdr3_aa: ASSQGQESGNTIY
v_call: TRBV27; clone_size: NA; cdr3_length: 14; j_call: TRBJ2-1; cdr3_aa: ASSLYAGSSYNEQF
v_call: TRBV7-6; clone_size: NA; cdr3_length: 14; j_call: TRBJ2-5; cdr3_aa: ASSLRGRATQETQY